These 25 T cell receptor beta chains were all obtained from the same sample, sequenced in a study of shared clonotypes between healthy human individuals. Method: immunoSEQ multiplex PCR; TCRdb's copy keeps in-frame clones and lacks some. This table holds 450,000 to 500,000 clones, roughly 80% found once. The sequenced sample consisted of PBMCs. All receptors come from a woman in her thirties or forties in good health. Some clones in this sample may be carry-over from other donors' samples.

The chain recombines TRBV10-3 with TRBJ2-3; 7 bases are a match to TRBD2. This CDR3 contains 13 residues. V gave up 10 bases and J gave up 0 bases; unmatched junction bases: 4. CDR1 is ENHRY, CDR2 SYGVKD, per germline. The CDR3 DNA sequence: TGTGCCACCCAAGCGGGAAGCACAGATACGCAGTATTTT. Translating it yields CATQAGSTDTQYF.

About this clone itself: This likely stems from a read error, as it lies one base from a far larger clone. This sample also contains other DNA sequences that code for the same CDR3. This chain joins TRBV7-9 and TRBJ1-2; TRBD1 is a possible D gene (6 bases). Trimming shortened V by 4 bases and J by 2 bases, and 8 bases separated the two germline ends. The CDR3 runs 13 residues. The germline V gene encodes CDR1 SEHNR and CDR2 FQNEAQ (reference sequence). CDR3 sequence (DNA): TGTGCCAGCAGCTGGGGGCAAAACTATGGCTACACCTTC. It yields the protein CASSWGQNYGYTF.

Note on this clone: A far larger clone is just one base off, so this is likely a read error. The same CDR3 also results from other DNA sequences found in this sample. V gene TRBV9 combines with J gene TRBJ1-2; D is ambiguous. CDR1 is SGDLS and CDR2 is YYNGEE in the germline V gene. The CDR3 runs to 14 residues. The chain's CDR3 is CASSVEPNSYGYTF. In DNA, the CDR3 is TGTGCCAGCAGCGTTGAACCGAACTCCTATGGTTACACCTTC.

This clone was observed many times. The chain is built from TRBV5-6 and TRBJ1-5; TRBD1 aligns across 7 bases. The CDR3 contains 15 residues. Per germline, CDR1 SGHDT and CDR2 YYEEEE. J gave up 0 bases and V 4 bases, and 4 bases lay outside the gene matches. The CDR3 loop reads CASSRQGYSNQPQHF. As DNA, the CDR3 is TGTGCCAGCAGCCGACAGGGATATAGCAATCAGCCCCAGCATTTT.

The chain recombines TRBV7-6 with TRBJ2-7, with D unclear. The germline gives CDR1 SGHVS, CDR2 FNYEAQ. The CDR3 spans 15 residues. The V end was cut by 1 base, the J end by 0 bases, with 10 bases between. CDR3 sequence: CASSLGQETSYEQYF. In DNA form, the CDR3 reads TGTGCCAGCAGCTTAGGGCAGGAGACCTCCTACGAGCAGTACTTC.

The rearrangement joins TRBV6-5 to TRBJ1-5; D uncertain. The CDR3 has 13 residues. Germline V gene data show CDR1 as MNHEY and CDR2 as SVGAGI. Between the trimmed V and J ends, which lost 7 bases and 5 bases, there was a span of 12 bases. This chain's CDR3 is CASKASNDQPQHF. In DNA, the CDR3 is TGTGCCAGCAAGGCGTCGAATGATCAGCCCCAGCATTTT.

The chain links TRBV5-1 to TRBJ2-7; D unresolved. Trimming stripped 1 base from V and 3 bases from J, with 11 bases between. This CDR3 contains 14 residues. CDR1 SGHRS and CDR2 YFSETQ come from the germline V gene. CDR3 DNA sequence: TGCGCCAGCAGCTTGTCCGGATCAATCTACGAGCAGTACTTC. Amino acid sequence: CASSLSGSIYEQYF.

As for this clone: This is likely an artifact of a read error, given a far larger clone one base away. The J gene is TRBJ2-7, the V gene TRBV6-5; D is possibly TRBD2 (5 bases). The CDR3 spans 13 residues. V was cut by 9 bases and J by 3 bases, with 15 bases left in between. The germline CDR1 and CDR2 sequences are MNHEY and SVGAGI. This CDR3 is CASLAGGNYEQYF. CDR3 sequence (DNA): TGTGCCAGTCTGGCGGGTGGAAACTACGAGCAGTACTTC.

V gene TRBV5-1 combines with J gene TRBJ2-7; D unclear. This CDR3 comprises 14 residues. Germline V CDR1 and CDR2: SGHRS, YFSETQ. Trimming removed 0 bases from V and 2 bases from J, with 9 bases in between. CDR3 amino acids: CASSLALGPYEQYF. The CDR3, as DNA: TGCGCCAGCAGCTTGGCCTTAGGCCCCTACGAGCAGTACTTC.

This clone appeared once. The chain combines TRBV6-5 with TRBJ1-4; possibly TRBD1 for D (5 bases). The germline V gene has CDR1 MNHEY and CDR2 SVGAGI. This CDR3 has 12 residues. Trimming removed 8 bases from V and 8 bases from J, with 12 bases in between. The CDR3 coding sequence is TGTGCCAGCGGGCGGGGCGAGGAAAAACTGTTTTTT. As protein: CASGRGEEKLFF.

The V gene is TRBV28, the J gene TRBJ1-1; D not resolved. There are 12 residues in the CDR3. V lost 2 bases to trimming and J lost 5 bases, with 6 bases between them. Germline V lookup: CDR1 MDHEN, CDR2 SYDVKM. In DNA form, the CDR3 reads TGTGCCAGCAGTTTAGGGCCTACTGAAGCTTTCTTT. This sequence encodes CASSLGPTEAFF.

The chain recombines TRBV4-1 with TRBJ1-2; perhaps TRBD1 as D (6 bases). The length of the CDR3 is 15 residues. Germline CDR1 MGHRA, CDR2 YSYEKL. Trimming pared 5 bases from V and 4 bases from J, leaving 17 bases between. CDR3 sequence reads: CASSGQTGPLYGYTF. The DNA of the CDR3 is TGCGCCAGCAGCGGACAGACAGGCCCTCTCTATGGCTACACCTTC.

The CDR3: CASSQDGTGAANTGELFF. The CDR3 coding sequence is TGCGCCAGCAGCCAAGATGGAACAGGGGCTGCGAACACCGGGGAGCTGTTTTTT. V usage is TRBV4-1 and J usage is TRBJ2-2; TRBD1 agrees at 7 bases. Looked up from germline, CDR1 is MGHRA and CDR2 is YSYEKL. V was clipped by 0 bases and J by 0 bases; unmatched bases: 7. This CDR3 contains 18 residues.

The chain combines TRBV19 with TRBJ1-4; D possibly corresponds to TRBD1 (5 bases). CDR1 and CDR2 (germline): LNHDA, SQIVND (reference sequence). CDR3 length equals 14 residues. Trimming took off 5 bases at V and 8 bases at J, with 15 bases between the two ends. The CDR3 DNA sequence: TGTGCCAGTAGTCAGGGCGCTGTAAACGAAAAACTGTTTTTT. Translated, it gives CASSQGAVNEKLFF.

The chain is built from TRBV5-6 and TRBJ2-7, with D perhaps TRBD1 (6 bases). The CDR3 loop spans 14 amino acids. Germline CDR1 and CDR2: SGHDT and YYEEEE. Deletions cut 2 bases from V and 2 bases from J, with 11 bases between. The CDR3 region is CASSFDRLTYEQYF. CDR3 DNA sequence: TGTGCCAGCAGCTTTGACAGGCTAACCTACGAGCAGTACTTC.

This CDR3 reads CASSYAASGSGEQYF. CDR3 nucleotide sequence: TGTGCCAGCAGTTACGCGGCTAGCGGATCGGGCGAGCAGTACTTC. The J gene is TRBJ2-7, the V gene TRBV6-5; 7 bases are shared with TRBD2. V gave up 2 bases and J gave up 6 bases; unmatched junction bases: 10. CDR1 MNHEY and CDR2 SVGAGI come from the germline V gene. The CDR3 loop spans 15 amino acids.

The chain links TRBV7-3 to TRBJ1-2, with no clear D. The CDR3 is made up of 15 amino acids. Trimming shortened V by 0 bases and J by 6 bases, and 14 bases separated the two germline ends. Germline CDR1 is SGHTA and CDR2 is FQGTGA. The CDR3 spells CASSLTVTAPDGYTF. For the CDR3, the DNA is TGTGCCAGCAGCTTAACGGTGACCGCTCCGGATGGCTACACCTTC.

V and J are TRBV28 and TRBJ2-2, with D perhaps matching TRBD2 (5 bases). The germline gives CDR1 MDHEN, CDR2 SYDVKM. The V end was cut by 1 base, the J end by 5 bases, with 14 bases between. This CDR3 region has 16 residues. DNA for the CDR3: TGTGCCAGCAGTTTATTAAACAGCGGAGAAACCGGGGAGCTGTTTTTT. Its translation: CASSLLNSGETGELFF.

This clone appeared a few times. A read error may be the cause here, since a much bigger clone is one base away. Other nucleotide sequences in the sample specify the same CDR3. V usage is TRBV7-2 and J usage is TRBJ2-1; D remains unclear. The CDR3 has 13 amino acids. Germline-derived CDR1 and CDR2 are SGHTA and FQGNSA. V was clipped by 1 base and J by 4 bases, with 5 bases between them. CDR3 nucleotides: TGTGCCAGCAGCTTAGGGCGGTACAATGAGCAGTTCTTC. It yields the protein CASSLGRYNEQFF.

This clone has only a few counts. The genes are TRBV2 and TRBJ1-3; D perhaps matches TRBD1 (6 bases). V was pared by 5 bases and J by 1 base, with 12 bases between. Per the germline V gene, CDR1 is SNHLY and CDR2 is FYNNEI. CDR3 length equals 15 residues. The CDR3 sequence is CASSQQGTSGNTIYF. The CDR3 nucleotides are TGTGCCAGCAGTCAACAGGGAACATCTGGAAACACCATATATTTT.

This clone was counted once. A far larger clone is one nucleotide away, so this likely arose from a read error. The V and J genes are TRBV27 and TRBJ2-2; the D gene could be TRBD1 or TRBD2 (5 bases each). Looked up from germline, CDR1 is MNHEY and CDR2 is SMNVEV (reference sequence). The CDR3 extends over 14 amino acids. The chain's CDR3 is CASRSGTDTVELFF. The CDR3 bases are TGTGCCAGCAGGTCAGGGACGGACACCGTGGAGCTGTTTTTT.

Worth noting for this clone: A far larger clone is just one base off, so this is likely a read error. The same CDR3 can be traced to other DNA sequences in this sample. The gene calls are TRBV6-1 and TRBJ2-5, with 10 bases aligning to TRBD2. The CDR3 runs to 15 residues. Germline lookup yields CDR1 MNHNS and CDR2 SASEGT. The CDR3 sequence: CASSEKAGGPETQYF. CDR3 nucleotides: TGCGCCAGCAGTGAAAAAGCGGGAGGGCCTGAGACCCAGTACTTC.

The chain has TRBV5-4 and TRBJ2-7, with 8 bases matching TRBD1. This CDR3 has 15 residues. The V and J ends lost 0 bases and 2 bases, in that order; junction bases with no gene match: 4. Germline assignment: CDR1 SGHNT and CDR2 YYREEE (reference sequence). In DNA form, the CDR3 reads TGTGCCAGCAGCTTGGGGGACAGGTCTGCCTACGAGCAGTACTTC. Translation: CASSLGDRSAYEQYF. Together with reference TRBV5-4 and TRBJ2-7, the CDR3 gives the full variable domain: ETGVTQSPTHLIKTRGQQVTLRCSSQSGHNTVSWYQQALGQGPQFIFQYYREEENGRGNFPPRFSGLQFPNYSSELNVNALELDDSALYLCASSLGDRSAYEQYFGPGTRLTVT.

This clone was detected many times. At the DNA level, this CDR3 is encoded by other sequences in the same sample as well. The gene calls are TRBV30 and TRBJ2-3, with D tentatively TRBD1 (6 bases). This CDR3 spans 14 amino acids. Germline assignment: CDR1 GTSNPN and CDR2 SVGIG (reference sequence). Trimming removed 4 bases from V and 0 bases from J, with 11 bases in between. The CDR3 DNA is TGTGCCTGGATGAGGGGGAGAAGCACAGATACGCAGTATTTT. Its translation is CAWMRGRSTDTQYF.

This clone was counted only a few times. The chain is built from TRBV9 and TRBJ2-1; 9 nucleotides agree with TRBD2. V lost 0 bases to trimming and J lost 3 bases; unmatched junction nucleotides: 4. The CDR3 length is 16 residues. Germline V gene sequence: CDR1 SGDLS, CDR2 YYNGEE. The CDR3 DNA sequence: TGTGCCAGCAGCGTAGGGTTGCGGGAGGGCTACAATGAGCAGTTCTTC. This sequence encodes CASSVGLREGYNEQFF.